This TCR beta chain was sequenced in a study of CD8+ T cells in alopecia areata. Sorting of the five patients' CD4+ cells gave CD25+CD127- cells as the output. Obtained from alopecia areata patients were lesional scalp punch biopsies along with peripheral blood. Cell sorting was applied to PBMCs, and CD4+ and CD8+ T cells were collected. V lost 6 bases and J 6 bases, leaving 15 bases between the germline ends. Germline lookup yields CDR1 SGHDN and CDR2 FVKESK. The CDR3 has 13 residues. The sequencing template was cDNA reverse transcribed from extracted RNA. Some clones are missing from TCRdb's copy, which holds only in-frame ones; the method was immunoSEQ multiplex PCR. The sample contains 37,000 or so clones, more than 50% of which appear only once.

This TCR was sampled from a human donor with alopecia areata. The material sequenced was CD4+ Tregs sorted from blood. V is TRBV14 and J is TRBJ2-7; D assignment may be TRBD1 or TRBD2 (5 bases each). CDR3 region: CASSPQGVGEQYF. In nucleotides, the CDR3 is TGTGCCAGCAGTCCCCAGGGAGTAGGCGAGCAGTACTTC.